This T cell receptor beta chain is from a study of blood T cell repertoires in COVID-19. Study in general: Acute and convalescent COVID-19 samples came from the United States, Italy and Spain.

Enrolment of Seattle patients took place during active infection, and they were followed longitudinally. Germline CDR1 reads MNHEY; CDR2 reads SMNVEV (reference sequence). There are 15 residues in the CDR3. V lost 2 bases and J 3 bases, leaving 11 bases between the germline ends. TCRdb's table, derived via immunoSEQ multiplex PCR, lists solely in-frame clones and lacks some. The sample comprises 350,000 to 450,000 clones, over 75% of which are singletons, and 1.5% to 1.8% rests with the top ten. The rearrangement links TRBV27 to TRBJ2-1; D uncertain. The sequence was obtained from a woman aged 40 to 50 with COVID-19, enrolled during active disease. The sample taken for sequencing was peripheral blood. CDR3 DNA: TGTGCCAGCAGTTTACAGCAGGCCAACTACAATGAGCAGTTCTTC. Residues: CASSLQQANYNEQFF.